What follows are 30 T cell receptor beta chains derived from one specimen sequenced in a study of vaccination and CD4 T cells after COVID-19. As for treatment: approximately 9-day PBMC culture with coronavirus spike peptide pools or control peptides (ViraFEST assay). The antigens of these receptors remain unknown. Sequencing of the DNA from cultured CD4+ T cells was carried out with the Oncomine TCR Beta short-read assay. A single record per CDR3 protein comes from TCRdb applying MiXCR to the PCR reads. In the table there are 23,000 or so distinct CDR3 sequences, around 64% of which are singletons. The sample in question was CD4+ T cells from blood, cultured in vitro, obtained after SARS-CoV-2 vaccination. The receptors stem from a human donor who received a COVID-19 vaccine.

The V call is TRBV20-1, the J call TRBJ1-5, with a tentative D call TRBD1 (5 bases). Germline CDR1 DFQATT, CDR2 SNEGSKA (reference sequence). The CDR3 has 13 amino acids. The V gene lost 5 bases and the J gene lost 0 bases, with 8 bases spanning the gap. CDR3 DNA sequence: TGCAGTGCTGATCAGGGTAGCAATCAGCCCCAGCATTTT. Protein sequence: CSADQGSNQPQHF.

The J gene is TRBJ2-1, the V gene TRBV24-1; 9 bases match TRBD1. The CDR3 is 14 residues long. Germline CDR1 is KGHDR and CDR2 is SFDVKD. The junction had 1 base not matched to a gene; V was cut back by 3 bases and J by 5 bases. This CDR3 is CATSDRTGDNEQFF. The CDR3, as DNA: TGTGCCACCAGTGATCGGACAGGGGACAATGAGCAGTTCTTC.

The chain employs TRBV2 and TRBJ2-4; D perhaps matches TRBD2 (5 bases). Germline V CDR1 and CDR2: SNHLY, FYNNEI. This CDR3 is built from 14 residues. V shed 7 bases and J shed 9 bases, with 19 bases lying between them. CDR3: CASKVRKSGGIQYF. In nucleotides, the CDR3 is TGTGCCAGCAAGGTCAGAAAATCTGGAGGCATTCAGTACTTC. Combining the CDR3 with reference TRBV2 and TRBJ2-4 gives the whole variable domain EPEVTQTPSHQVTQMGQEVILRCVPISNHLYFYWYRQILGQKVEFLVSFYNNEISEKSEIFDDQFSVERPDGSNFTLKIRSTKLEDSAMYFCASKVRKSGGIQYFGAGTRLSVL.

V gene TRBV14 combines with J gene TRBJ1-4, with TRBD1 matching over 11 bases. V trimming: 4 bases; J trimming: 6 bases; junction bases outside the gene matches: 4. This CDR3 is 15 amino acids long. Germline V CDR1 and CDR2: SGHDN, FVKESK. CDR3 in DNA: TGTGCCAGCAGCCTTCGGACAGGGGGCTATGAAAAACTGTTTTTT. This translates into CASSLRTGGYEKLFF.

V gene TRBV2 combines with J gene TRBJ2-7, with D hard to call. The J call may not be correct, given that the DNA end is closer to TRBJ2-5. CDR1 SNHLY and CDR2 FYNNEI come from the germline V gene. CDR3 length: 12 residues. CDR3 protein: CASRDPVATQYF. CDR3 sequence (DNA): TGTGCCAGCAGGGACCCAGTGGCGACCCAGTACTTC.

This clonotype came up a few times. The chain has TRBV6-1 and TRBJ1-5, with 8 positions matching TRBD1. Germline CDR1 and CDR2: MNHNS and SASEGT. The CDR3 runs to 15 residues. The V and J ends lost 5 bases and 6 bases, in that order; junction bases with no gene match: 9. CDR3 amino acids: CASSPGTGGSQPQHF. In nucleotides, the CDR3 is TGTGCCAGCAGTCCGGGGACAGGAGGAAGTCAGCCCCAGCATTTT.

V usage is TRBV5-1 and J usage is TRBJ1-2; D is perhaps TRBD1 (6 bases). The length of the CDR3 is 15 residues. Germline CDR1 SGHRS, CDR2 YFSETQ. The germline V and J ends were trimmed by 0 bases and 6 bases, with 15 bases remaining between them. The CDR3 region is CASSLDREKMDGYTF. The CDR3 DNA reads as TGCGCCAGCAGCTTGGACAGGGAGAAAATGGATGGCTACACCTTC.

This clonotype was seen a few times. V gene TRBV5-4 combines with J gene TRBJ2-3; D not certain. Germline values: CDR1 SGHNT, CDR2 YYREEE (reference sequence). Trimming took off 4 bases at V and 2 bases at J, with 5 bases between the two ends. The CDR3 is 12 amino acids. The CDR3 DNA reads TGTGCCAGCAGCCCAAACACAGATACGCAGTATTTT. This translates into CASSPNTDTQYF.

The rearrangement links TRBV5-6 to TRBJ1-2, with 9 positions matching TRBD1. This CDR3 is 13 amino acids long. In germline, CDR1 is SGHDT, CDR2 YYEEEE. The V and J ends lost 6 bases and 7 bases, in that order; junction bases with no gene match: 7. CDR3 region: CASMDRGVSGYTF. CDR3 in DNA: TGTGCCAGCATGGACAGGGGAGTAAGTGGCTACACCTTC. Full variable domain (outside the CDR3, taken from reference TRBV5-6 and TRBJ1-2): DAGVTQSPTHLIKTRGQQVTLRCSPKSGHDTVSWYQQALGQGPQFIFQYYEEEERQRGNFPDRFSGHQFPNYSSELNVNALLLGDSALYLCASMDRGVSGYTFGSGTRLTVV.

CDR3 bases: TGTGCCAGCAGCTTACCTGTGGGACTCTACAATGAGCAGTTCTTC. It encodes CASSLPVGLYNEQFF. The chain couples TRBV7-2 to TRBJ2-1, with D maybe TRBD2 (6 bases). This CDR3 spans 15 amino acids. Germline V gene lookup returns CDR1 SGHTA and CDR2 FQGNSA. Between the trimmed V and J ends, which lost 2 bases and 3 bases, there was a span of 11 bases.

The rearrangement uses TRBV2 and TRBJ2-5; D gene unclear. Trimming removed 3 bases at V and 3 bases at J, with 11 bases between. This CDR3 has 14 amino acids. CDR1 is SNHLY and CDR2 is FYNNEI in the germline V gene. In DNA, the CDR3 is TGTGCCAGCAGTGACAACCAGACCAAAGAGACCCAGTACTTC. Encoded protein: CASSDNQTKETQYF.

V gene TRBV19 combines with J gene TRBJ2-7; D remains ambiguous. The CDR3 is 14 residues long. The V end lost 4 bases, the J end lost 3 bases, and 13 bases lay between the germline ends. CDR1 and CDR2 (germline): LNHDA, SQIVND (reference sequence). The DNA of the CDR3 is TGTGCCAGTAGTAGTTCTGCAGGTGACTACGAGCAGTACTTC. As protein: CASSSSAGDYEQYF.

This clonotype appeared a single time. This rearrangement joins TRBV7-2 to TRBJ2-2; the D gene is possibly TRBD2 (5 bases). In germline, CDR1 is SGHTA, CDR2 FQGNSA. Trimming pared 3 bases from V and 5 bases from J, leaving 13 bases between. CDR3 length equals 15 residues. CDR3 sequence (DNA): TGTGCCAGCAGCTTGGCGGCGGGCCAGACCGGGGAGCTGTTTTTT. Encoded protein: CASSLAAGQTGELFF.

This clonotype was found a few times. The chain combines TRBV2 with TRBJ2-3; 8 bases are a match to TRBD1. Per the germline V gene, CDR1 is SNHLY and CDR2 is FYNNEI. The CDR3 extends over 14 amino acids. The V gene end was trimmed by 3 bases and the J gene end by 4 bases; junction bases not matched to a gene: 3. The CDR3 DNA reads TGTGCCAGCAGTGAGGACAGGGAGGCAGATACGCAGTATTTT. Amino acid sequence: CASSEDREADTQYF.

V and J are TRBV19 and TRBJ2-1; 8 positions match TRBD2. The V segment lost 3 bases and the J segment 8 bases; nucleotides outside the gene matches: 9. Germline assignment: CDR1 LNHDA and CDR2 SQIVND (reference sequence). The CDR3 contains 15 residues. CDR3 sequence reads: CASSITGGAIDEQFF. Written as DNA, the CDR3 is TGTGCCAGTAGTATTACCGGGGGGGCCATCGATGAGCAGTTCTTC.

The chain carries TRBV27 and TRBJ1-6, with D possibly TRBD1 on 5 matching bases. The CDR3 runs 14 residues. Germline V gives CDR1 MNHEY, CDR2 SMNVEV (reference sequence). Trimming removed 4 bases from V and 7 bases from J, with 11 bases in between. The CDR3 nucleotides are TGTGCCAGCAGTTCAGGGACCGGGAATTCACCCCTCCACTTT. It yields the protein CASSSGTGNSPLHF.

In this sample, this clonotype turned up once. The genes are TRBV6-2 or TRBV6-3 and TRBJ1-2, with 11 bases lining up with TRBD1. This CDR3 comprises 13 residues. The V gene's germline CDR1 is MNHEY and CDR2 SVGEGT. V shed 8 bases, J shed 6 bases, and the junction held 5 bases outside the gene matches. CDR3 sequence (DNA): TGTGCCAGCTGGGACAGGGGGAGGGATGGCTACACCTTC. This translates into CASWDRGRDGYTF.

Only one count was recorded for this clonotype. The CDR3 DNA reads as TGTGCCAGCAGCTCGGACGGCGCAGGGTCACCCCTCCACTTT. This gives the protein CASSSDGAGSPLHF. This sequence joins TRBV6-1 and TRBJ1-6, with D possibly matching TRBD1 (5 bases). The CDR3 sequence is 14 residues long. Germline V lookup: CDR1 MNHNS, CDR2 SASEGT. Between the trimmed V and J ends, which lost 6 bases and 10 bases, there was a span of 16 bases.

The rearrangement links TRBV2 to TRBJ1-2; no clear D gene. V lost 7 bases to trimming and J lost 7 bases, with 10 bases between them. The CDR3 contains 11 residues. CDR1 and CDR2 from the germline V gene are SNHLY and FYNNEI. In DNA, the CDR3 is TGTGCCAGCACCCCCAGCACTGGCTACACCTTC. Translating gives CASTPSTGYTF.

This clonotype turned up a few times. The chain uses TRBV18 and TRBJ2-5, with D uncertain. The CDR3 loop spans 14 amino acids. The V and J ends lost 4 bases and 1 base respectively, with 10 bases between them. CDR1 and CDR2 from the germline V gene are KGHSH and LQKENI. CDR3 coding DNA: TGTGCCAGCTCACTTGCAGGACCCCAAGAGACCCAGTACTTC. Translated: CASSLAGPQETQYF.

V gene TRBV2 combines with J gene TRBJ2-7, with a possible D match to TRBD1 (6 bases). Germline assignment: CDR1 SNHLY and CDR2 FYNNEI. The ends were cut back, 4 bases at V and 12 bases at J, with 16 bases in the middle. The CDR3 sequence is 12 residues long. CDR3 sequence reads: CASSVIGQSGYF. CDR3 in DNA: TGTGCCAGCAGTGTTATAGGACAGTCTGGGTACTTC.

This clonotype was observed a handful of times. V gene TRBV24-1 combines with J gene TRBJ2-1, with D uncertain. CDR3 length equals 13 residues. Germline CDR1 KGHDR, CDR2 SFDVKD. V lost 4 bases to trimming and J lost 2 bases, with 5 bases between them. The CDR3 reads CATSEQAYNEQFF. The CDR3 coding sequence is TGTGCCACCAGTGAACAAGCCTACAATGAGCAGTTCTTC.

The CDR3 loop is CATRGGYNQPQHF. The CDR3 DNA follows: TGTGCCACCAGAGGAGGTTACAATCAGCCCCAGCATTTT. The chain joins TRBV24-1 to TRBJ1-5; no definite D call. The CDR3 runs to 13 residues. The germline V gene has CDR1 KGHDR and CDR2 SFDVKD. V was trimmed by 7 bases and J by 3 bases, leaving 9 bases between them.

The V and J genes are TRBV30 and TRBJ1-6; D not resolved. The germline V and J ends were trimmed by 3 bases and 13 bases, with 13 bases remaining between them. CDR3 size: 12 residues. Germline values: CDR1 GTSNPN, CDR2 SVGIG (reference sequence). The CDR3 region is CAWRVDGGPLHF. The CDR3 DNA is TGTGCCTGGAGGGTCGACGGCGGGCCCCTCCACTTT. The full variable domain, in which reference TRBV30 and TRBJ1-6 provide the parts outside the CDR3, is SQTIHQWPATLVQPVGSPLSLECTVEGTSNPNLYWYRQAAGRGLQLLFYSVGIGQISSEVPQNLSASRPQDRQFILSSKKLLLSDSGFYLCAWRVDGGPLHFGNGTRLTVT.

In DNA form, the CDR3 reads TGTGCCAGCACCCCGACTAGCGGGGTTTGGGGATCCGAGCAGTACTTC. Residues: CASTPTSGVWGSEQYF. The chain combines TRBV12-3 or TRBV12-4 with TRBJ2-7; TRBD2 aligns across 11 bases. Germline trimming cut 7 bases from V and 6 bases from J; bases unmatched to any gene: 14. The CDR3 totals 16 residues.

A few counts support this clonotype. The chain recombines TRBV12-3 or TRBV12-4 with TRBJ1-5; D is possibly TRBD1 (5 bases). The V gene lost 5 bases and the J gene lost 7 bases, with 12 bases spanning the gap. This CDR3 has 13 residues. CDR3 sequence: CASSRGEGQPQHF. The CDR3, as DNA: TGTGCCAGCAGTAGGGGAGAGGGACAGCCCCAGCATTTT.

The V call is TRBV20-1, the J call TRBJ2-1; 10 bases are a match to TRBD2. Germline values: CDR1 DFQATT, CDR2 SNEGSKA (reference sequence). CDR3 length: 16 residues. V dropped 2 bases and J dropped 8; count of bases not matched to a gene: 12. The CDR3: CSARRESGGVGDEQFF. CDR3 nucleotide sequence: TGCAGTGCTAGACGGGAGAGCGGGGGGGTTGGGGATGAGCAGTTCTTC.

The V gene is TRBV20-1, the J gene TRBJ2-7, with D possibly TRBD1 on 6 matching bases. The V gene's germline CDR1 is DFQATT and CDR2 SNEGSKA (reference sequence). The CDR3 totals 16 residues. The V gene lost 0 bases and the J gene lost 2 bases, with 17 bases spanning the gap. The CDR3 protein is CSARDFAEDSPYEQYF. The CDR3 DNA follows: TGCAGTGCTAGAGATTTCGCTGAGGACAGCCCCTACGAGCAGTACTTC.

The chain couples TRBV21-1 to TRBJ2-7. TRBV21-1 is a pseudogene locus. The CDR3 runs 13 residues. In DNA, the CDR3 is TGTGCCAGCAGCACCCAGGGCTCCTACGAGCAGTACTTC. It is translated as CASSTQGSYEQYF.

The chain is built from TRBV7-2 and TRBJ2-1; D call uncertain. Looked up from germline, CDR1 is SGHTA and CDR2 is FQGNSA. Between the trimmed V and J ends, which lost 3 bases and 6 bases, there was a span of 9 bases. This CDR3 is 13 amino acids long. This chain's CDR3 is CASSFPYVNEQFF. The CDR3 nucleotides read TGTGCCAGCAGCTTTCCCTATGTCAATGAGCAGTTCTTC.